The present entry profiles one T cell receptor beta chain with its context. The antigen is undetermined. This CDR3 has 14 amino acids. V lost 6 bases and J 0 bases, leaving 6 bases between the germline ends. Germline CDR1 reads SNHLY; CDR2 reads FYNNEI. The sample originates from a study of cytomegalovirus exposure and HLA in healthy donors. Study-wide points: Previously analyzed data showed that most TCR beta V segments were productive at a frequency of about 87% or about 30%. Reportedly, fewer N-insertions than the approximately 700-donor mean appeared in an Asian-associated ancestry cluster in a later analysis. Reportedly, diagnosis of cytomegalovirus status by the classifier showed high specificity and sensitivity. TCR beta chain V- and J-gene trimming was linked, in a later analysis, to a missense variant in DCLRE1C.

The study ran its PCR with 60 Vbeta and 13 Jbeta primers. Profiling relied on immunoSEQ multiplex PCR, and the TCRdb table lists in-frame clones only, not all of them. The sample lists about 120,000 clones, about three quarters seen once, with 12% in the top ten. Sequenced sample: PBMCs. The source of this sequence is a woman between 40 and 55 years old in good health and CMV-seropositive. The V call is TRBV2, the J call TRBJ2-6; the D is unclear. The CDR3 here is CASRAVSGANVLTF. For the CDR3, the DNA is TGTGCCAGCAGGGCTGTCTCTGGGGCCAACGTCCTGACTTTC.